These 16 T cell receptor beta chains were all obtained from the same sample, sequenced in a study of post-analysis software for immune sequencing data. Notes on the study in general: Comparison of patients with controls showed a handful of TRBV segments more frequent in patients, TRBV5-6, TRBV5-1 and TRBV20-1 among them.

Their antigens are not known. Unique-molecular-identifier-tagged TCR beta cDNA libraries were used. A single record per CDR3 protein comes from TCRdb applying MiXCR to the PCR reads. Here the sample spans about 460,000 distinct CDR3 sequences, over 35% being singletons. The sample comprised blood. Receptor source: a girl aged 5-17 years with multiple sclerosis.

The chain has TRBV11-2 and TRBJ2-7, with D unclear. This CDR3 is built from 14 residues. Germline lookup yields CDR1 SGHAT and CDR2 FQNNGV. Trimming took off 3 bases at V and 2 bases at J, with 11 bases between the two ends. CDR3 sequence (DNA): TGTGCCAGCAGCTTCAATGTGGTTGCCTACGAGCAGTACTTC. Protein: CASSFNVVAYEQYF.

This clonotype was picked up a small number of times. The chain is built from TRBV13 and TRBJ2-3; the match to TRBD2 covers 9 bases. V lost 4 bases to trimming and J lost 0 bases; unmatched junction nucleotides: 5. The CDR3 runs to 16 residues. CDR1 PRHDT and CDR2 FYEKMQ come from the germline V gene (reference sequence). CDR3 in amino acids: CASSSTSGSSTDTQYF. The CDR3 region has the DNA TGTGCCAGCAGCTCAACTAGCGGGTCTAGCACAGATACGCAGTATTTT. Filled out from reference TRBV13 and TRBJ2-3, the complete variable domain reads AAGVIQSPRHLIKEKRETATLKCYPIPRHDTVYWYQQGPGQDPQFLISFYEKMQSDKGSIPDRFSAQQFSDYHSELNMSSLELGDSALYFCASSSTSGSSTDTQYFGPGTRLTVL.

This chain joins TRBV6-6 and TRBJ1-6; 7 bases align to TRBD1. Germline-derived CDR1 and CDR2 are MNHNY and SVGAGI (reference sequence). Trimming took 2 bases from V and 12 from J; bases not matched to a gene: 19. The CDR3 consists of 18 residues. CDR3 sequence: CASSYNRDRALKGKPLHF. CDR3 in DNA: TGTGCCAGCAGTTACAACCGGGACAGAGCACTAAAGGGAAAACCCCTCCACTTT.

The chain couples TRBV4-3 to TRBJ1-4; 7 nucleotides align to TRBD1. The CDR3 is 15 residues long. V dropped 3 bases and J dropped 5; count of bases not matched to a gene: 6. CDR1 and CDR2 (germline): LGHNA, YSLEER. DNA of the CDR3: TGCGCCAGCAGCCAGGGACCAGGGGGGAATGAAAAACTGTTTTTT. Protein product: CASSQGPGGNEKLFF.

This clonotype was seen more than once but under ten times. The chain recombines TRBV20-1 with TRBJ2-1; 7 nucleotides agree with TRBD2. The CDR3 extends over 15 amino acids. V lost 1 base to trimming and J lost 4 bases; unmatched junction nucleotides: 7. Germline V gene lookup returns CDR1 DFQATT and CDR2 SNEGSKA (reference sequence). CDR3 sequence reads: CSARGFAGVYNEQFF. For the CDR3, the DNA is TGCAGTGCTAGAGGATTTGCGGGAGTGTACAATGAGCAGTTCTTC.

The CDR3 loop is CASSQEIPSGSSYNEQFF. DNA for the CDR3: TGTGCCAGCAGCCAAGAAATCCCTAGCGGGAGCTCCTACAATGAGCAGTTCTTC. V usage is TRBV3-1 and J usage is TRBJ2-1, with 10 bases fitting TRBD2. There are 18 residues in the CDR3. The junction had 5 bases not matched to a gene; V was cut back by 0 bases and J by 0 bases. Per the germline V gene, CDR1 is LGHDT and CDR2 is YNNKEL (reference sequence).

This clonotype has a handful of counts. The rearrangement uses TRBV29-1 and TRBJ1-2, with a weak D call TRBD1 (5 bases). Trimming pared 3 bases from V and 8 bases from J, leaving 10 bases between. Germline V CDR1 and CDR2: SQVTM, ANQGSEA. CDR3 length: 11 residues. CDR3 sequence reads: CSVESRVGYTF. CDR3 in DNA: TGCAGCGTTGAGTCCAGGGTCGGCTACACCTTC.

The V call is TRBV20-1, the J call TRBJ1-5; D gene ambiguous. V was cut by 7 bases and J by 2 bases, with 6 bases left in between. The CDR3 extends over 11 amino acids. Germline lookup yields CDR1 DFQATT and CDR2 SNEGSKA (reference sequence). In DNA form, the CDR3 reads TGCAGTGTAGAGGGCAATCAGCCCCAGCATTTT. Translation: CSVEGNQPQHF.

The chain links TRBV24-1 to TRBJ2-5; no reliable D call. V was clipped by 4 bases and J by 11 bases, with 28 bases between them. This CDR3 contains 17 residues. Germline CDR1 and CDR2: KGHDR and SFDVKD. CDR3 in DNA: TGTGCCACCAGTGACATTAGGACCCGGGCTGGGTACAATGAGCAGTACTTC. It encodes CATSDIRTRAGYNEQYF.

This rearrangement joins TRBV28 to TRBJ1-5; D is ambiguous. Looked up from germline, CDR1 is MDHEN and CDR2 is SYDVKM. Trimming stripped 5 bases from V and 10 bases from J, with 15 bases between. CDR3 size: 13 residues. CDR3 sequence reads: CASSLESVRPQHF. Written as DNA, the CDR3 is TGTGCCAGCAGTCTTGAATCGGTGAGACCCCAGCATTTT.

This chain joins TRBV28 and TRBJ2-4, with TRBD2 matching 7 bases. Gene TRBJ2-7 matches the end of the DNA better, so the J call may be wrong. The CDR3 extends over 17 amino acids. From germline, CDR1 is MDHEN and CDR2 SYDVKM. The CDR3 bases are TGTGCCAGCAGTTTAGAGGCCGGGGCAGCGGGATCCTACGAGCAGTACTTC. The encoded protein is CASSLEAGAAGSYEQYF.

V gene TRBV5-8 combines with J gene TRBJ2-6, with D unresolved. Germline V gene sequence: CDR1 SGHTS, CDR2 YDEGEE. The CDR3 has 17 residues. V dropped 0 bases and J dropped 1 base, with 11 bases sitting between them. The CDR3 protein is CASSLERKISGANVLTF. CDR3 coding DNA: TGTGCCAGCAGCTTGGAACGGAAGATTTCTGGGGCCAACGTCCTGACTTTC.

This clonotype was recorded only once. CDR3 in amino acids: CASSGDGGNGYTF. The DNA of the CDR3 is TGTGCCAGCAGCGGTGATGGAGGGAATGGCTACACCTTC. This chain connects TRBV3-1 to TRBJ1-2, with unresolved D. The CDR3 consists of 13 residues. Deletions cut 5 bases from V and 6 bases from J, with 13 bases between. Germline CDR1 reads LGHDT; CDR2 reads YNNKEL (reference sequence).

The V and J genes are TRBV20-1 and TRBJ1-5; maybe TRBD1 (6 bases). V dropped 6 bases and J dropped 0 bases, with 15 bases sitting between them. Germline V lookup: CDR1 DFQATT, CDR2 SNEGSKA (reference sequence). The CDR3 has 15 amino acids. This CDR3 is CSATTGLNSNQPQHF. DNA for the CDR3: TGCAGTGCAACGACAGGACTAAATAGCAATCAGCCCCAGCATTTT.

The gene calls are TRBV5-1 and TRBJ2-7, with D maybe TRBD1 (6 bases). Germline V gene lookup returns CDR1 SGHRS and CDR2 YFSETQ. V dropped 4 bases and J dropped 3 bases, with 14 bases sitting between them. This CDR3 has 14 residues. CDR3 in DNA: TGCGCCAGCAGCAGGGAAGGGGGTCTCTACGAGCAGTACTTC. This translates into CASSREGGLYEQYF.

This sequence joins TRBV3-1 and TRBJ2-5; D possibly corresponds to TRBD2 (5 bases). Matching the DNA end better, TRBJ2-7 makes the J call doubtful. Per germline, CDR1 LGHDT and CDR2 YNNKEL (reference sequence). The CDR3 totals 14 residues. The CDR3 DNA reads as TGTGCCAGCAGCCAAGACTCGGCGGGCTACGAGCAGTACTTC. As protein: CASSQDSAGYEQYF.